This T cell receptor (beta chain) came from a study of CD8 T cells in ankylosing spondylitis. General study points: What seemed typical of ankylosing spondylitis blood was a TCR beta motif built from roughly eight highly homologous variants.

TCRdb independently ran MiXCR on the 5' RACE reads; one entry per CDR3 protein. The sample yields 650,000 to 800,000 distinct CDR3 sequences, 15% to 20% seen once. Points on this clonotype: As yet, its antigen is unknown.

J gave up 9 bases and V 8 bases, and 13 bases lay outside the gene matches. The CDR3 is 15 residues long. Input material: blood, either unsorted or a sorted T cell fraction (not recorded which). The chain carries TRBV12-3 or TRBV12-4 and TRBJ2-1; 10 nucleotides agree with TRBD2. The TCR was taken from a male donor with ankylosing spondylitis. The CDR3 DNA reads TGTGCCAGCTGTCAAAGGCTAGCGGGAGCGGCTGAGCAGTTCTTC. Translated: CASCQRLAGAAEQFF.